The rows below give T cell receptor beta chains drawn from one sample of a study of blood T cell repertoires in COVID-19. Profiling relied on immunoSEQ multiplex PCR, and the TCRdb table lists in-frame clones only, not all of them. The table has about 210,000 clones, more than 80% seen once. Sequenced: PBMCs or T cells enriched from blood (not recorded which). The receptor set was obtained from a man younger than 45 who had recovered from COVID-19. CDR3s include the opening cysteine and the closing phenylalanine or tryptophan.

TRBJ2-3	TRBV13	CASSLGWTQKSPDTQYF
TRBJ1-5	TRBV4-1	CASSQDSGGNQPQHF
TRBJ1-2	TRBV19	CASSIGQGARGYGYTF
TRBJ2-2	TRBV25-1	CASSDSTGDTGELFF
TRBJ2-7	TRBV11-2	CASSLRGGHEQYF
TRBJ2-7	TRBV9	CASSVGQGPYEQYF
TRBJ1-2	TRBV9	CASGRGNRANYGYTF
TRBJ2-5	TRBV6-2/TRBV6-3	CASSSSREIKQETQYF
TRBJ2-2	TRBV7-6	CASSITSGAQNTGELFF
TRBJ1-2	TRBV5-1	CASSQGTGGDQGYTF
TRBJ2-5	TRBV19	CASTPGIGVETQYF
TRBJ1-2	TRBV2	CASSLGQGGYGYTF
TRBJ1-1	TRBV12-3/TRBV12-4	CASSSGGAEAFF
TRBJ2-1	TRBV3-1/TRBV3-2	CASSQGGPSGEQFF
TRBJ1-1	TRBV18	CASSPGSNTEAFF